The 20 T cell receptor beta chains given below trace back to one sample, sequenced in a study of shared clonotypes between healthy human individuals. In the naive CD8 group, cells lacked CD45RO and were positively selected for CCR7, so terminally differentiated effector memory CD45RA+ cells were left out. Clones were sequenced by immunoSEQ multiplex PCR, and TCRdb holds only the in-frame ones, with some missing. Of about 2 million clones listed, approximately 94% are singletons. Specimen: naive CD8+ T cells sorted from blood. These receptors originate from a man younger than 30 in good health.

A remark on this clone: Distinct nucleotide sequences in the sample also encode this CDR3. The CDR3 region is CASSRTGAQETQYF. The CDR3 DNA sequence: TGTGCCAGCAGCCGGACAGGGGCACAAGAGACCCAGTACTTC. This chain uses TRBV7-8 with TRBJ2-5; TRBD1 matches 9 bases. Germline values: CDR1 SGHVS, CDR2 FQNEAQ. With 5 bases clipped from V and 2 bases from J, the junction kept 3 bases outside the gene matches. CDR3 size: 14 residues.

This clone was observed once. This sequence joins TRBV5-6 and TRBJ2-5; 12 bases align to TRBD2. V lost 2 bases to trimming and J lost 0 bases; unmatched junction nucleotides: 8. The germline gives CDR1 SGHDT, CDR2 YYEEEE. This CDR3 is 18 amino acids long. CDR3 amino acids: CASSFRTSGVLYQETQYF. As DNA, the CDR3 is TGTGCCAGCAGCTTCCGGACTAGCGGGGTCCTGTACCAAGAGACCCAGTACTTC.

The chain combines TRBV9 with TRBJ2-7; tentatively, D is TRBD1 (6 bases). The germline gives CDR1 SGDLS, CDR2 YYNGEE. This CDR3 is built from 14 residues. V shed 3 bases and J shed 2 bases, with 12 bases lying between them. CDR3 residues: CASSAGTQTYEQYF. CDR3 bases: TGTGCCAGCAGCGCAGGGACACAAACCTACGAGCAGTACTTC.

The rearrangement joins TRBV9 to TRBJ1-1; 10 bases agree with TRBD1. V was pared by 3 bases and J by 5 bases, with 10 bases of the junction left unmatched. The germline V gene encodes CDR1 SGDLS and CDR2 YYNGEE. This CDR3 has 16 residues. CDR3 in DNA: TGTGCCAGCAGCGCGGGCCCCGGGACAGGGGCGACTGAAGCTTTCTTT. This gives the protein CASSAGPGTGATEAFF.

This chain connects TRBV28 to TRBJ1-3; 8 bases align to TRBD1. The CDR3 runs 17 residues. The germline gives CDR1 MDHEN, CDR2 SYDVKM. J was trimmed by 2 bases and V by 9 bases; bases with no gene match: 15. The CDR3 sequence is CARPTGGGSSTGNTIYF. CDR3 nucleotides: TGTGCCAGGCCAACAGGGGGGGGTTCTTCAACTGGAAACACCATATATTTT. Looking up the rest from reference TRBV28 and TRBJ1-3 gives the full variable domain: DVKVTQSSRYLVKRTGEKVFLECVQDMDHENMFWYRQDPGLGLRLIYFSYDVKMKEKGDIPEGYSVSREKKERFSLILESASTNQTSMYLCARPTGGGSSTGNTIYFGEGSWLTVV.

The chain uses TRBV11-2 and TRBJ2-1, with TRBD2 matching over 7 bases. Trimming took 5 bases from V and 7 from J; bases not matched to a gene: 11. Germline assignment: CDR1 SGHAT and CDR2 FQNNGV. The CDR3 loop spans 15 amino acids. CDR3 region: CASSPWGEGRNEQFF. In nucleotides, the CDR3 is TGTGCCAGCAGCCCTTGGGGGGAGGGCCGGAATGAGCAGTTCTTC.

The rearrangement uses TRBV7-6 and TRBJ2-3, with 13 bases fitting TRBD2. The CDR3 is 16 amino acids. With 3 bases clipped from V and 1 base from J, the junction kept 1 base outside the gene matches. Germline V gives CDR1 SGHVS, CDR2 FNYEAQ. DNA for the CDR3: TGTGCCAGCAGCTTCGGACTAGCGGGGGGCACAGATACGCAGTATTTT. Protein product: CASSFGLAGGTDTQYF.

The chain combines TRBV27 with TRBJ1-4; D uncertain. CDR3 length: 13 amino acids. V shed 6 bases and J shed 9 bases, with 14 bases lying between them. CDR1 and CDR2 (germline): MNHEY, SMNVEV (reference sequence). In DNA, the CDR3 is TGTGCCAGCAGCCTTGGGTCAACTCAAAAACTGTTTTTT. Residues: CASSLGSTQKLFF. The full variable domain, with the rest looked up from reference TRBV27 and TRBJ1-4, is EAQVTQNPRYLITVTGKKLTVTCSQNMNHEYMSWYRQDPGLGLRQIYYSMNVEVTDKGDVPEGYKVSRKEKRNFPLILESPSPNQTSLYFCASSLGSTQKLFFGSGTQLSVL.

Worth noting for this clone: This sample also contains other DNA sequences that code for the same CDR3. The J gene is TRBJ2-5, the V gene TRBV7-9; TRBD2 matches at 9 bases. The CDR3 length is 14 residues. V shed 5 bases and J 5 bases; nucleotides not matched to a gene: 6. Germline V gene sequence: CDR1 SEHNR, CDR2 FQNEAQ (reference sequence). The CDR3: CASSPGLARETQYF. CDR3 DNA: TGTGCCAGCAGCCCCGGACTAGCGAGGGAGACCCAGTACTTC.

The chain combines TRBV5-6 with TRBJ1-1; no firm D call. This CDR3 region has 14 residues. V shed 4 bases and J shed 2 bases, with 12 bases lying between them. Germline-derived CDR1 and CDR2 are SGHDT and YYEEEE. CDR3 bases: TGTGCCAGCAGCCCAGCGGGTGCCAACACTGAAGCTTTCTTT. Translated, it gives CASSPAGANTEAFF.

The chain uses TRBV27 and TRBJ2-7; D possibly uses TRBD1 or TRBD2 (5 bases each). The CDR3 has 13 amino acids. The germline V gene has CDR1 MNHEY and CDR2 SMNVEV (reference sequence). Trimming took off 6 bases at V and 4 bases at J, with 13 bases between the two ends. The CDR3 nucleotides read TGTGCCAGCAGAGACGGGACGGGATACGAGCAGTACTTC. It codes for CASRDGTGYEQYF.

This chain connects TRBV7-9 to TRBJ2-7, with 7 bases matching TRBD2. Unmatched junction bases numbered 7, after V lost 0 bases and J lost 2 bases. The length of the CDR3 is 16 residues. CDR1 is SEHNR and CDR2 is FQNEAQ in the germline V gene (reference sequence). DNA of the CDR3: TGTGCCAGCAGCTTAGCCCCAGCGGGGACTACCTACGAGCAGTACTTC. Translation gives CASSLAPAGTTYEQYF.

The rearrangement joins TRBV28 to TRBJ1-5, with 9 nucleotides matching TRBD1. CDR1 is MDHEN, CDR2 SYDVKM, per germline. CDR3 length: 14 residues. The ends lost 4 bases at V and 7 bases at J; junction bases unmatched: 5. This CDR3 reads CASSWDRVVQPQHF. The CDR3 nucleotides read TGTGCCAGCAGTTGGGACAGGGTAGTACAGCCCCAGCATTTT.

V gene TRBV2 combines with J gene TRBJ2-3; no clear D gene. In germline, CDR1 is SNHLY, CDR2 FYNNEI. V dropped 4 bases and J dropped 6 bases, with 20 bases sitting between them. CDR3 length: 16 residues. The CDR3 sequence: CASSARVHKEWDTQYF. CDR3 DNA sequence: TGTGCCAGCAGTGCTCGGGTCCATAAAGAATGGGATACGCAGTATTTT. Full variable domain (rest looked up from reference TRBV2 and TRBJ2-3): EPEVTQTPSHQVTQMGQEVILRCVPISNHLYFYWYRQILGQKVEFLVSFYNNEISEKSEIFDDQFSVERPDGSNFTLKIRSTKLEDSAMYFCASSARVHKEWDTQYFGPGTRLTVL.

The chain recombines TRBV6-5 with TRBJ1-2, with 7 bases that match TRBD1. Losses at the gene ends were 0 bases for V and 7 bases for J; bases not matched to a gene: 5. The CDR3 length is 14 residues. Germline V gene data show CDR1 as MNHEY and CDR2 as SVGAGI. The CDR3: CASSYSTGVFGYTF. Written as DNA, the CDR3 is TGTGCCAGCAGTTACTCCACAGGGGTGTTTGGCTACACCTTC.

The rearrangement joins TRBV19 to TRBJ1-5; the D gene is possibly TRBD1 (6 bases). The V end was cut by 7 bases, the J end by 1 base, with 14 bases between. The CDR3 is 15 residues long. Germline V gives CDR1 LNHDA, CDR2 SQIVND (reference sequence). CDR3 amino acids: CASNMGHFSNQPQHF. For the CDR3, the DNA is TGTGCCAGTAACATGGGACACTTCAGCAATCAGCCCCAGCATTTT.

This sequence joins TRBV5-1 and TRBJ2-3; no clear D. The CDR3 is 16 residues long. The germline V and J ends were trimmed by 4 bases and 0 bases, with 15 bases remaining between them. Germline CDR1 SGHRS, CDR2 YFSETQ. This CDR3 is CASSPCVGFSTDTQYF. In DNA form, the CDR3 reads TGCGCCAGCAGCCCATGTGTGGGGTTTAGCACAGATACGCAGTATTTT.

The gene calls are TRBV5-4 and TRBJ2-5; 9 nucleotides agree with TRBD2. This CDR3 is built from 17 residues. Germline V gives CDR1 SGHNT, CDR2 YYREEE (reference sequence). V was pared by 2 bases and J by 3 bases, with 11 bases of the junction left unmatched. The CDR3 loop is CASSFVGSGSSEETQYF. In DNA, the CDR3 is TGTGCCAGCAGCTTCGTTGGTAGCGGGAGTTCCGAAGAGACCCAGTACTTC.

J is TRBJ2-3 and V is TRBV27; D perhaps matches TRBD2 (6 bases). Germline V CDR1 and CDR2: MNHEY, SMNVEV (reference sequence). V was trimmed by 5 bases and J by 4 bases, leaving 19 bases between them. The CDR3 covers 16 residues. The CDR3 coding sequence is TGTGCCAGCAGTCCTCGGACGGTCGGGGGTTCAGATACGCAGTATTTT. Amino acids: CASSPRTVGGSDTQYF.

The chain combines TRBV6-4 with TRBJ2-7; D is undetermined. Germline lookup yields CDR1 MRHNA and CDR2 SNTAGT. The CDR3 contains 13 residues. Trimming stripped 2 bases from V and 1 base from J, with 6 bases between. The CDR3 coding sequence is TGTGCCAGCAGTGACCCAGGTTCCTACGAGCAGTACTTC. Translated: CASSDPGSYEQYF.